This passage covers 7 T cell receptor beta chains from one sample sequenced in a study of blood T cell repertoires in COVID-19 (dated by TCRdb to 2020 to 2022). The receptor library was made with the immunoSEQ multiplex PCR assay. TCRdb provides this immuneACCESS table in a form limited to in-frame rearrangements. Some clones are lacking; in checked studies, under half of them reflect an unresolved V gene, and why the rest are absent is not known. Recorded for this sample are some 150,000 clones; almost 90% of them occurred a single time. Clones ranked in the top ten supply approximately 1.5% of the sample. The sample was peripheral blood. Every receptor here comes from a woman aged 60-75 years with acute or convalescent COVID-19.

The rearrangement links TRBV4-3 to TRBJ2-1, with 9 bases aligning to TRBD2. The V gene's germline CDR1 is LGHNA and CDR2 YSLEER. Trimming at V came to 0 bases and at J to 6 bases, leaving 12 bases not matched to a gene. CDR3 length: 18 residues. The CDR3 nucleotides read TGCGCCAGCAGCCAAGATTTGAATGGGGCGGGGGGGCCCAATGAGCAGTTCTTC. This translates into CASSQDLNGAGGPNEQFF.

This chain links TRBV19 with TRBJ2-1; TRBD2 matches 7 bases. CDR3 length equals 18 residues. Germline-derived CDR1 and CDR2 are LNHDA and SQIVND (reference sequence). Trimming removed 5 bases from V and 6 bases from J; junction bases left unmatched: 19. The CDR3 region has the DNA TGTGCCAGTAGTCCTAGGCACGCCTGGGGGGGGGACCTCAATGAGCAGTTCTTC. This encodes CASSPRHAWGGDLNEQFF.

The CDR3 DNA is TGTGCCTGGAGTCCTACCCGGGATTCACCCCTCCACTTT. Encoded protein: CAWSPTRDSPLHF. V and J are TRBV30 and TRBJ1-6; D gene uncertain. Per germline, CDR1 GTSNPN and CDR2 SVGIG (reference sequence). This CDR3 contains 13 residues. Trimming took 2 bases from V and 8 from J, leaving 10 bases between them.

CDR3 DNA: TGTGCCAGCAGCCTATCGGGATTTGCCGGGGAGCTGTTTTTT. Translation: CASSLSGFAGELFF. This sequence joins TRBV7-8 and TRBJ2-2, with D possibly being TRBD2 (5 bases). Between the trimmed V and J ends, which lost 5 bases and 6 bases, there was a span of 13 bases. This CDR3 has 14 amino acids. Germline V gene lookup returns CDR1 SGHVS and CDR2 FQNEAQ.

This clone was seen a few times. This chain uses TRBV10-3 with TRBJ1-1, with a possible D match to TRBD1 (6 bases). Germline assignment: CDR1 ENHRY and CDR2 SYGVKD. The CDR3 sequence is 13 residues long. Between the trimmed V and J ends, which lost 7 bases and 1 base, there was a span of 10 bases. CDR3 bases: TGTGCCATCAAAGCACAGGGGAACACTGAAGCTTTCTTT. Protein sequence: CAIKAQGNTEAFF.

V and J are TRBV7-6 and TRBJ1-2, with D unclear. From germline, CDR1 is SGHVS and CDR2 FNYEAQ. This CDR3 is built from 11 residues. Deletions cut 2 bases from V and 8 bases from J, with 6 bases between. The CDR3 DNA sequence: TGTGCCAGCAGCTTAATTCAGGGCTACACCTTC. Protein: CASSLIQGYTF.

The rearrangement joins TRBV3-1 (or the pseudogene TRBV3-2) to TRBJ1-1; 8 bases line up with TRBD1. V shed 4 bases and J 10 bases; nucleotides not matched to a gene: 5. The CDR3 is 12 amino acids. The germline V gene encodes CDR1 LGHDT and CDR2 YNNKEL (reference sequence). The CDR3: CASSPGTGLAFF. For the CDR3, the DNA is TGTGCCAGCAGCCCAGGGACAGGATTAGCTTTCTTT.